This T cell receptor beta chain was retrieved from a study of T-cell reconstitution after alpha-beta-depleted transplantation in children. This clonotype was detected ten times or more. Molecular barcoding with unique molecular identifiers was used for the TCRbeta library. TCRdb processed the PCR reads anew with MiXCR; each CDR3 protein has one entry. The table has roughly 590,000 distinct CDR3 sequences, 16% seen once. Germline CDR1 reads DFQATT; CDR2 reads SNEGSKA (reference sequence). V lost 1 base and J lost 8, with 10 bases in between. The CDR3 loop spans 12 amino acids. The chain employs TRBV20-1 and TRBJ2-3; D remains unclear. The receptor comes from a human donor who donated a stem cell graft to a child with acute myeloid leukemia. The sequenced sample was PBMCs from the stem cell graft donor, obtained from the stem cell graft. The CDR3 DNA follows: TGCAGTGCTAGAGTTCCGGCGGCTACGCAGTATTTT. Residues: CSARVPAATQYF.